The 19 T cell receptor beta chains reported below all come from one sample, sequenced in a study of a mutant IDH1 vaccine in newly diagnosed glioma. The data were produced by immunoSEQ multiplex PCR, yet TCRdb's version contains in-frame clones alone and is incomplete. The table has approximately 35,000 clones, roughly 90% seen once. Noted time point: week 23, last vaccination. A single vaccine dose contained 300 ug of mutant IDH1 20-mer peptide, and topical imiquimod was used with it. The antigens for these receptors are not known. The specimen comprised PBMCs, sampled from a glioma patient whose treatment included an IDH1 peptide vaccine. Receptor source: a man between 35 and 55 years old with glioma.

This clone was observed a few times. This chain joins TRBV4-1 and TRBJ2-1, with D possibly TRBD2 on 6 matching bases. Trimming took 4 bases from V and 7 from J, leaving 20 bases between them. Germline CDR1 and CDR2: MGHRA and YSYEKL. The CDR3 is 16 amino acids. This CDR3 is CASSPLLSTGVNEQFF. As DNA, the CDR3 is TGCGCCAGCAGCCCTTTATTAAGTACGGGAGTAAATGAGCAGTTCTTC.

The count of this clone is one. J is TRBJ2-1 and V is TRBV25-1; TRBD2 might be the D (6 bases). The V and J ends lost 4 bases and 3 bases respectively, with 13 bases between them. Per the germline V gene, CDR1 is MGHDK and CDR2 is SYGVNS. The CDR3 has 15 amino acids. The CDR3: CASSAGVRDYNEQFF. The DNA for the CDR3 is TGTGCCAGCAGTGCGGGGGTTCGGGACTACAATGAGCAGTTCTTC. Based on the CDR3 plus reference TRBV25-1 and TRBJ2-1, the full variable domain is EADIYQTPRYLVIGTGKKITLECSQTMGHDKMYWYQQDPGMELHLIHYSYGVNSTEKGDLSSESTVSRIRTEHFPLTLESARPSHTSQYLCASSAGVRDYNEQFFGPGTRLTVL.

The CDR3 sequence: CASSVGNGYNEQFF. The CDR3 coding sequence is TGTGCCAGCAGTGTCGGGAACGGCTACAATGAGCAGTTCTTC. The chain employs TRBV6-1 and TRBJ2-1; D might be TRBD2 (5 bases). V lost 4 bases and J lost 3, with 10 bases in between. The germline CDR1 and CDR2 sequences are MNHNS and SASEGT. The length of the CDR3 is 14 residues.

V is TRBV14 and J is TRBJ2-7, with a tentative D call TRBD2 (6 bases). Germline loops: CDR1 SGHDN, CDR2 FVKESK. The CDR3 is 15 amino acids. V was clipped by 0 bases and J by 3 bases, with 12 bases between them. CDR3 coding DNA: TGTGCCAGCAGCCAAGATAGGCGGGGACTCTACGAGCAGTACTTC. It yields the protein CASSQDRRGLYEQYF.

This sequence joins TRBV6-1 and TRBJ1-5, with a weak D call TRBD1 (6 bases). V lost 2 bases to trimming and J lost 0 bases, with 17 bases between them. This CDR3 region has 18 residues. Germline V gene lookup returns CDR1 MNHNS and CDR2 SASEGT. The DNA of the CDR3 is TGTGCCAGCAGTGAAACAGGGATGAGCCGATATAGCAATCAGCCCCAGCATTTT. Its translation: CASSETGMSRYSNQPQHF.

The rearrangement links TRBV6-4 to TRBJ2-1; 9 bases match TRBD2. In germline, CDR1 is MRHNA, CDR2 SNTAGT. V lost 0 bases, J lost 1 base, and 1 base stayed unmatched. This CDR3 is built from 16 residues. The CDR3 spells CASSDSAGGSYNEQFF. The CDR3 region has the DNA TGTGCCAGCAGTGACTCTGCGGGAGGGTCCTACAATGAGCAGTTCTTC.

V is TRBV2 and J is TRBJ2-5, with 9 bases fitting TRBD1. The CDR3 totals 13 residues. Trimming removed 9 bases from V and 7 bases from J; junction bases left unmatched: 9. In germline, CDR1 is SNHLY, CDR2 FYNNEI. The CDR3 here is CARGTGGPGTQYF. For the CDR3, the DNA is TGTGCCAGGGGAACAGGGGGCCCGGGGACCCAGTACTTC.

The chain has TRBV4-1 and TRBJ1-4, with 8 bases matching TRBD1. CDR3 length equals 14 residues. V was clipped by 1 base and J by 7 bases; unmatched bases: 2. Germline V lookup: CDR1 MGHRA, CDR2 YSYEKL. DNA for the CDR3: TGCGCCAGCAGCCAAGTGACAGGGGTTGAAAAACTGTTTTTT. This sequence encodes CASSQVTGVEKLFF.

This rearrangement joins TRBV4-1 to TRBJ2-7, with no clear D. V lost 1 base to trimming and J lost 1 base, with 11 bases between them. This CDR3 region has 15 residues. Germline V gene data show CDR1 as MGHRA and CDR2 as YSYEKL. This chain's CDR3 is CASSQGAGGSYEQYF. Written as DNA, the CDR3 is TGCGCCAGCAGCCAAGGGGCAGGCGGATCCTACGAGCAGTACTTC.

The V and J genes are TRBV6-6 and TRBJ2-2; 8 bases are a match to TRBD2. Germline V CDR1 and CDR2: MNHNY, SVGAGI (reference sequence). The CDR3 spans 16 residues. V shed 4 bases, J shed 0 bases, and the junction held 4 bases outside the gene matches. The CDR3 DNA sequence: TGTGCCAGCAGTTCACAAGCGGGAGCGAACACCGGGGAGCTGTTTTTT. This translates into CASSSQAGANTGELFF.

The chain combines TRBV19 with TRBJ1-1, with no clear D. Germline V gene lookup returns CDR1 LNHDA and CDR2 SQIVND (reference sequence). This CDR3 comprises 14 residues. Trimming shortened V by 8 bases and J by 6 bases, and 19 bases separated the two germline ends. CDR3 bases: TGTGCCAGTCATTGGTTCGGGTTAAGCGCTGAAGCTTTCTTT. Translated, it gives CASHWFGLSAEAFF.

V is TRBV28 and J is TRBJ2-6; D may correspond to TRBD1 or TRBD2 (5 bases each). The CDR3 loop spans 15 amino acids. V was trimmed by 8 bases and J by 0 bases, leaving 11 bases between them. CDR1 MDHEN and CDR2 SYDVKM come from the germline V gene. The CDR3 nucleotides are TGTGCCAGCGGGGCTAGCCTCTCTGGGGCCAACGTCCTGACTTTC. The encoded protein is CASGASLSGANVLTF.

The V call is TRBV19, the J call TRBJ1-2; TRBD1 matches 9 bases. Germline V lookup: CDR1 LNHDA, CDR2 SQIVND (reference sequence). This CDR3 has 15 amino acids. The V and J ends lost 5 bases and 3 bases, in that order; junction bases with no gene match: 7. CDR3 bases: TGTGCCAGTAGTCCACTGACAGGGGGAGACTATGGCTACACCTTC. Amino acids: CASSPLTGGDYGYTF. The full variable domain, rest sourced from reference TRBV19 and TRBJ1-2, is DGGITQSPKYLFRKEGQNVTLSCEQNLNHDAMYWYRQDPGQGLRLIYYSQIVNDFQKGDIAEGYSVSREKKESFPLTVTSAQKNPTAFYLCASSPLTGGDYGYTFGSGTRLTVV.

This chain connects TRBV9 to TRBJ2-1, with 12 bases identical to TRBD2. Unmatched junction bases numbered 6, after V lost 3 bases and J lost 5 bases. There are 16 residues in the CDR3. The germline CDR1 and CDR2 sequences are SGDLS and YYNGEE. This CDR3 is CASSDRTSGTNNEQFF. CDR3 nucleotide sequence: TGTGCCAGCAGCGATCGGACTAGCGGGACCAACAATGAGCAGTTCTTC.

J is TRBJ2-2 and V is TRBV6-6; TRBD1 aligns across 8 bases. The CDR3 is 16 amino acids. Germline V lookup: CDR1 MNHNY, CDR2 SVGAGI (reference sequence). The junction had 12 bases not matched to a gene; V was cut back by 6 bases and J by 6 bases. This chain's CDR3 is CASSRAGTGSAGELFF. The CDR3 DNA sequence: TGTGCCAGCAGCCGGGCGGGGACAGGTAGCGCCGGGGAGCTGTTTTTT.

The chain carries TRBV5-6 and TRBJ1-1; the D gene is possibly TRBD1 (6 bases). Trimming stripped 1 base from V and 5 bases from J, with 9 bases between. The CDR3 totals 13 residues. In germline, CDR1 is SGHDT, CDR2 YYEEEE. The CDR3 nucleotides are TGTGCCAGCAGCTTGTACAGGGTTACTGAAGCTTTCTTT. This sequence encodes CASSLYRVTEAFF.

The chain combines TRBV5-1 with TRBJ2-3, with unresolved D. Germline CDR1 reads SGHRS; CDR2 reads YFSETQ. The CDR3 covers 16 residues. The ends were cut back, 0 bases at V and 0 bases at J, with 11 bases in the middle. The CDR3 here is CASSLGSPSSTDTQYF. The CDR3 DNA is TGCGCCAGCAGCTTGGGGTCACCCTCTAGCACAGATACGCAGTATTTT. Together with reference TRBV5-1 and TRBJ2-3, the CDR3 gives the full variable domain: KAGVTQTPRYLIKTRGQQVTLSCSPISGHRSVSWYQQTPGQGLQFLFEYFSETQRNKGNFPGRFSGRQFSNSRSEMNVSTLELGDSALYLCASSLGSPSSTDTQYFGPGTRLTVL.

The chain links TRBV6-4 to TRBJ2-1; D not resolved. The CDR3 totals 13 residues. Germline lookup yields CDR1 MRHNA and CDR2 SNTAGT. With 4 bases removed from V and 0 bases from J, the gap between germline ends came to 4 bases. The CDR3 reads CASSAGSYNEQFF. The CDR3 DNA sequence: TGTGCCAGCAGTGCGGGCTCCTACAATGAGCAGTTCTTC.

The chain is built from TRBV19 and TRBJ1-1; D unclear. This CDR3 has 13 residues. With 7 bases removed from V and 1 base from J, the gap between germline ends came to 10 bases. Germline CDR1 reads LNHDA; CDR2 reads SQIVND (reference sequence). The CDR3 DNA reads as TGTGCCAGTAAGGCCCTCAAGAACACTGAAGCTTTCTTT. Protein: CASKALKNTEAFF.